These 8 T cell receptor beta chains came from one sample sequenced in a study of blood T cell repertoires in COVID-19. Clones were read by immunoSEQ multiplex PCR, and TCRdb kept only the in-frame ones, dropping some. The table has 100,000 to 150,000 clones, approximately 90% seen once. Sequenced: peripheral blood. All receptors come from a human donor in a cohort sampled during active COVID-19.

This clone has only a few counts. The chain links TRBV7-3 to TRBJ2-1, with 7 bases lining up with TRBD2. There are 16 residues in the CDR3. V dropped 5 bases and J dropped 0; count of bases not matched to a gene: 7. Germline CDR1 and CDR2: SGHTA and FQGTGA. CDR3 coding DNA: TGTGCCAGCAGCCCCACGGGGGGTAGCTCCTACAATGAGCAGTTCTTC. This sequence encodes CASSPTGGSSYNEQFF.

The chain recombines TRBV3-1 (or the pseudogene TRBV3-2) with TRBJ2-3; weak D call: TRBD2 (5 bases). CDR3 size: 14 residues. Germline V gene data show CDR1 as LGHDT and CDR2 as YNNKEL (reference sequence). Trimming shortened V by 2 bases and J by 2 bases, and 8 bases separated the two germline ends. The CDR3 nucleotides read TGTGCCAGCAGCCAATTAGCGAACACAGATACGCAGTATTTT. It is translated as CASSQLANTDTQYF.

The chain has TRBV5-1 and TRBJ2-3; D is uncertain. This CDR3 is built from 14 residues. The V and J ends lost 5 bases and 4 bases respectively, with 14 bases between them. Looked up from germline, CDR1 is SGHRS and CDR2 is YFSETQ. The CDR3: CASRSTVSADTQYF. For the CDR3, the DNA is TGCGCCAGCAGATCAACGGTAAGCGCAGATACGCAGTATTTT.

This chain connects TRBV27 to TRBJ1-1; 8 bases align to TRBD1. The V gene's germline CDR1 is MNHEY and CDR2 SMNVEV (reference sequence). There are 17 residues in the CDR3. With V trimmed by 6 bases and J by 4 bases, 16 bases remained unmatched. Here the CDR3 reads CASSQLIIQGVSTEAFF. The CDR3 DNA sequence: TGTGCCAGCAGCCAATTGATTATACAGGGGGTATCCACTGAAGCTTTCTTT.

Here the CDR3 DNA reads TGCGCCAGCAGCTTGGCTTATGGGACAGCCAACGTCCTGACTTTC. Its translation: CASSLAYGTANVLTF. The genes are TRBV5-1 and TRBJ2-6, with TRBD1 as a possible D gene (6 bases). The ends were cut back, 0 bases at V and 7 bases at J, with 11 bases in the middle. From germline, CDR1 is SGHRS and CDR2 YFSETQ. The CDR3 runs to 15 residues.

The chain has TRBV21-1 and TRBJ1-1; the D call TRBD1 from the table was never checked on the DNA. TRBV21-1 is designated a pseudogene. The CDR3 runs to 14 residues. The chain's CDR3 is CASSKYSQYTEAFF. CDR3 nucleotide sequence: TGTGCCAGCAGCAAATATTCACAGTACACTGAAGCTTTCTTT.

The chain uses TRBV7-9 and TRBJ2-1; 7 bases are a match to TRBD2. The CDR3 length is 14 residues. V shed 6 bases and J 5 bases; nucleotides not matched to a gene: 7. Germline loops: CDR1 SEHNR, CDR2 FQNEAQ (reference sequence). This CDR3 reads CASRLGGGNNEQFF. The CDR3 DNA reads TGTGCCAGCAGGCTCGGCGGGGGTAACAATGAGCAGTTCTTC.

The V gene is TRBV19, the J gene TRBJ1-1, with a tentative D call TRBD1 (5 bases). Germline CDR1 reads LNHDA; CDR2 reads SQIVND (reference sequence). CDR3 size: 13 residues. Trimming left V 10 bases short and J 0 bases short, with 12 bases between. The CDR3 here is CAIRRGLNTEAFF. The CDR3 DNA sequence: TGTGCCATCAGGAGGGGTTTGAACACTGAAGCTTTCTTT.